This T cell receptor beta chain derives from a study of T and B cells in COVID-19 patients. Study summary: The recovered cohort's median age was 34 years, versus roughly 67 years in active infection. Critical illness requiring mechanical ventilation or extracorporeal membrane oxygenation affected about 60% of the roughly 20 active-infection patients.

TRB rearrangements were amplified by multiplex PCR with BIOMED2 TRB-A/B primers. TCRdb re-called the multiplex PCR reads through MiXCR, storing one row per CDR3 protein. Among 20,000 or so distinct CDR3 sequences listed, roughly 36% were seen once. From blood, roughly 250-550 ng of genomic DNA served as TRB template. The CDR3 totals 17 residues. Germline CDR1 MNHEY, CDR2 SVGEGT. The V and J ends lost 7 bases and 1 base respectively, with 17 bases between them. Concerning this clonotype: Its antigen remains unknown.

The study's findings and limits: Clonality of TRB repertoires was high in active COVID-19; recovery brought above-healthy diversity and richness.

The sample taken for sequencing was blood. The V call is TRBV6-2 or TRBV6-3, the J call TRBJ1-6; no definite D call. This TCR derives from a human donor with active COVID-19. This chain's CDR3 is CASNLVVRGSYNSPLHF. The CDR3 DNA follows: TGTGCCAGCAACCTGGTCGTCCGGGGATCCTATAATTCACCCCTCCACTTT.